The TCR beta chain under discussion was sequenced for a study of regulatory T cells in long-lasting Graves disease. Study results and limitations: Persistent disease preferred TRBV28, TRBJ1-2 and TRBJ2-5. The sample size was small, and this may have reduced accuracy. Shared public clonotypes totalled about 2,800 in persistent patients, compared with about a thousand in new patients.

Time point: persistent/refractory GD, antithyroid drugs over 5 years with positive TRAb. With RNA extracted from PBMCs as input, the TCR library was made. Relying on iRepertoire HTBI primers and Arm-PCR of CDR3 regions, the team built TCR beta libraries. TCRdb processed the multiplex PCR reads anew with MiXCR; each CDR3 protein has one entry. The sample holds a few hundred thousand distinct CDR3 sequences, under 25% seen once. Looked up from germline, CDR1 is MDHEN and CDR2 is SYDVKM. Trimming cost V 5 bases and J 6 bases; bases outside gene matches: 5. CDR3 size: 14 residues. The table lists this clonotype with many counts. Antigen: not known.

The specimen comprised peripheral blood mononuclear cells (PBMCs), sampled when the disease was refractory, from a patient treated with antithyroid drugs. The TCR sequence derives from a female donor with Graves disease. The chain combines TRBV28 with TRBJ2-2; 8 bases are a match to TRBD1. The CDR3 loop reads CASSISQGAGELFF. The CDR3 coding sequence is TGTGCCAGCAGTATCTCACAGGGGGCCGGGGAGCTGTTTTTT.